The clone carrying this T cell receptor beta chain was counted at least ten times. Antigen: not known. The data originate from a study of molecular identifiers for immune sequencing clone quantification. Whole-study results and caveats: Spiked Jurkat TCR RNA equal to one cell could reportedly be picked out among one million naive cells. Clones of above 20 RNA copies carried over 97% of effector molecules; in naive cells they carried under 1%.

Germline CDR1 SGHRS, CDR2 YFSETQ. The CDR3 consists of 14 residues. J was trimmed by 7 bases and V by 0 bases; bases with no gene match: 7. Preparation methods for the bulk TCR libraries were those previously described, with listed TCR primers. TCRdb processed the PCR reads anew with MiXCR; each CDR3 protein has one entry. The sample includes 300,000 to 350,000 distinct CDR3 sequences, around a fifth seen only once; the top ten take about 0.81%. For naive CD8 T cells, sorting used the CD8+CD4-CCR7+CD45RA+ phenotype. The chain links TRBV5-1 to TRBJ2-7, with TRBD1 identical over 7 bases. The source of this sequence is a human donor in good health. Some libraries in this study had Jurkat cell RNA spiked in. Material: naive CD8+ T cells from blood, with Jurkat cell RNA spiked in. Subset indicated: FACS-sorted CD8+CD4-CCR7+CD45RA+ naive T cells. CDR3 nucleotides: TGCGCCAGCAGCTTGGTTCAGGGGGAGAGGGAGCAGTACTTC. It is translated as CASSLVQGEREQYF. The full variable domain, in which reference TRBV5-1 and TRBJ2-7 provide the parts outside the CDR3, is KAGVTQTPRYLIKTRGQQVTLSCSPISGHRSVSWYQQTPGQGLQFLFEYFSETQRNKGNFPGRFSGRQFSNSRSEMNVSTLELGDSALYLCASSLVQGEREQYFGPGTRLTVT.